These T cell receptor beta chains were read from a single sample in a study of blood T cell repertoires in COVID-19. Data came from immunoSEQ multiplex PCR; TCRdb stores just in-frame clones and leaves some out. The repertoire consists of some 89,000 clones, with about nine tenths occurring once and the leading ten covering 1.7%. Specimen: peripheral blood. These receptors all come from a man aged 55 to 70 with acute or convalescent COVID-19. Both conserved end residues are trimmed from each CDR3.

TRBV15	TRBJ1-2	14	ATSRDLAEVDYGYT
TRBV7-9	TRBJ2-5	13	ASSSWTGFKETQY
TRBV5-5	TRBJ1-6	10	ASSLAPSPLH
TRBV5-1	TRBJ2-2	12	ASSPQDRGGELF
TRBV7-9	TRBJ1-1	12	ASSFTGKNGEAF
TRBV12-3/TRBV12-4	TRBJ1-2	10	ASSGQTYGYT
TRBV6-4	TRBJ2-3	10	ASADSTDTQY
TRBV12-3/TRBV12-4	TRBJ2-4	11	ASSPGAKNIQY
TRBV2	TRBJ2-7	12	ASIGLRQGHEQY
TRBV7-2	TRBJ2-1	13	ASSLERGKGNEQF